A selection of T cell receptor beta chains follows, all from one sample in a study of a mutant IDH1 vaccine in newly diagnosed glioma. Which antigens these TCRs recognize remains unknown. Clones were sequenced by immunoSEQ multiplex PCR, and TCRdb holds only the in-frame ones, with some missing. The data contain roughly 120,000 clones, over 75% of them seen just once; the ten biggest clones take up under 5.5%. Material: PBMCs, obtained from a glioma patient whose treatment included an IDH1 peptide vaccine. These receptor sequences come from a man in his forties or fifties with glioma. Both conserved end residues are part of each CDR3. A D gene is named only where the DNA matches it firmly. Rows give clone size only sometimes, using once, few, many, or a class for an expanded clone.

clone_size	v_call	j_call	d_call	cdr3_nt	cdr3_aa
-	TRBV7-7	TRBJ1-6	-	TGTGCTAGCAGCGAAACAACTGATTCACCCCTCCACTTT	CASSETTDSPLHF
once	TRBV4-3	TRBJ2-3	TRBD2	TGCGCCAGCAGCCAAGATAAGAGCGGGAGGGCCCGGAATACGCAGTATTTT	CASSQDKSGRARNTQYF
-	TRBV7-2	TRBJ1-5	-	TGTGCCAGCAGCTTACATCACAGTTACAATCAGCCCCAGCATTTT	CASSLHHSYNQPQHF
-	TRBV7-6	TRBJ1-1	-	TGTGCCAGCAGCTTCAGACAGAACACTGAAGCTTTCTTT	CASSFRQNTEAFF
-	TRBV5-1	TRBJ2-5	TRBD2	TGCGCCAGCAGCTTGGCCAGGCTAGCGGGCGTAGAGACCCAGTACTTC	CASSLARLAGVETQYF
-	TRBV5-4	TRBJ2-5	-	TGTGCCAGCAGCTTCTTCCAGGGGGAGGGCCAAGAGACCCAGTACTTC	CASSFFQGEGQETQYF
-	TRBV13	TRBJ1-3	-	TGTGCCAGCAGCCCGAACCCGGGAAACGAGGGAAACACCATATATTTT	CASSPNPGNEGNTIYF
-	TRBV6-1	TRBJ2-7	-	TGTGCCAGCAACCCGACAATGATCTACGAGCAGTACTTC	CASNPTMIYEQYF
-	TRBV9	TRBJ1-5	-	TGTGCCAGCAGCGCACAGGGAGTACCGAGTCAGCCCCAGCATTTT	CASSAQGVPSQPQHF
-	TRBV9	TRBJ2-3	-	TGTGCCAGCAGCGTAGAGGGCGGTTATAGCACAGATACGCAGTATTTT	CASSVEGGYSTDTQYF
-	TRBV27	TRBJ2-7	-	TGTGCCAGCAGTTTTGCGGAAAGCTCCTACGAGCAGTACTTC	CASSFAESSYEQYF